Listed here are 13 T cell receptor beta chains from one sample, sequenced in a study of OX40 agonist ivuxolimab in advanced cancers. This table comes from immunoSEQ multiplex PCR, and its TCRdb copy is limited to in-frame clones, with some not included. The sample holds roughly 80,000 clones, 86% seen once. Sequenced material: CD4+ or CD8+ T cells sorted from blood, taken in a trial of the OX40 agonist ivuxolimab. The receptors shown here come from an adult with an advanced solid tumor such as melanoma, head and neck, liver or kidney cancer.

As to this clone: The final CDR3 position lacks the conserved phenylalanine or tryptophan, pointing to a likely read error. The DNA is left out, because the CDR3 cannot be placed on it with certainty; the CDR3 is given as TCRdb lists it. V and J are TRBV28 and TRBJ2-7; the D segment call TRBD1 is taken from the table without a DNA check. Per germline, CDR1 MDHEN and CDR2 SYDVKM. The length of the CDR3 is 12 amino acids, counting both ends. The CDR3 here is CASSQLRDRVHL.

J is TRBJ2-7 and V is TRBV5-4; D gene unclear. The CDR3 is 13 amino acids. V was trimmed by 3 bases and J by 4 bases, leaving 11 bases between them. CDR1 and CDR2 (germline): SGHNT, YYREEE (reference sequence). The CDR3 here is CASSSPGQYEQYF. The CDR3 DNA follows: TGTGCCAGCAGCTCTCCAGGCCAATACGAGCAGTACTTC. Together with reference TRBV5-4 and TRBJ2-7, the CDR3 gives the full variable domain: ETGVTQSPTHLIKTRGQQVTLRCSSQSGHNTVSWYQQALGQGPQFIFQYYREEENGRGNFPPRFSGLQFPNYSSELNVNALELDDSALYLCASSSPGQYEQYFGPGTRLTVT.

The rearrangement links TRBV6-5 to TRBJ1-6; unclear D gene. V shed 6 bases and J shed 6 bases, with 9 bases lying between them. Germline CDR1 and CDR2: MNHEY and SVGAGI. This CDR3 has 13 residues. The CDR3 region has the DNA TGTGCCAGCAGGGATCCCATTAATTCACCCCTCCACTTT. The encoded protein is CASRDPINSPLHF.

V usage is TRBV11-3 and J usage is TRBJ2-1; TRBD2 matches at 14 bases. The CDR3 has 19 residues. V was clipped by 1 base and J by 0 bases; unmatched bases: 5. Germline V gene data show CDR1 as SGHNT and CDR2 as YENEEA. CDR3 in amino acids: CASSLGSGTSGSSYNEQFF. The CDR3 nucleotides are TGTGCCAGCAGCTTAGGATCCGGGACTAGCGGGAGCTCCTACAATGAGCAGTTCTTC.

The chain links TRBV18 to TRBJ1-3; D not certain. The V gene's germline CDR1 is KGHSH and CDR2 LQKENI. The CDR3 totals 14 residues. The V end lost 3 bases, the J end lost 0 bases, and 6 bases lay between the germline ends. CDR3 in amino acids: CASSPWGSGNTIYF. The CDR3 nucleotides are TGTGCCAGCTCACCGTGGGGCTCTGGAAACACCATATATTTT.

V and J are TRBV10-3 and TRBJ2-5; D is undetermined. The germline V gene encodes CDR1 ENHRY and CDR2 SYGVKD. This CDR3 has 13 residues. V was trimmed by 4 bases and J by 5 bases, leaving 11 bases between them. CDR3 bases: TGTGCCATCAGTGCCGCCGGGTTCGAGACCCAGTACTTC. The encoded protein is CAISAAGFETQYF.

The genes are TRBV29-1 and TRBJ2-5; D call uncertain. Trimming shortened V by 3 bases and J by 2 bases, and 16 bases separated the two germline ends. CDR3 length: 15 amino acids. Germline-derived CDR1 and CDR2 are SQVTM and ANQGSEA. CDR3 in DNA: TGCAGCGTTGATCTAGGGCACCCGTGGCAAGAGACCCAGTACTTC. Protein: CSVDLGHPWQETQYF.

J is TRBJ2-1 and V is TRBV11-3; 10 nucleotides align to TRBD2. Germline CDR1 reads SGHNT; CDR2 reads YENEEA. CDR3 length: 16 residues. V lost 1 base to trimming and J lost 0 bases; unmatched junction nucleotides: 0. The CDR3 DNA sequence: TGTGCCAGCAGCTTAGGGACTAGCGGCTCCTACAATGAGCAGTTCTTC. It encodes CASSLGTSGSYNEQFF.

This chain uses TRBV29-1 with TRBJ2-5, with D maybe TRBD1 (6 bases). V lost 6 bases and J 4 bases, leaving 18 bases between the germline ends. The CDR3 length is 14 residues. CDR1 and CDR2 (germline): SQVTM, ANQGSEA. This CDR3 reads CSVSAVIRGETQYF. CDR3 sequence (DNA): TGCAGCGTCTCAGCCGTTATCAGGGGAGAGACCCAGTACTTC.

The V gene is TRBV18, the J gene TRBJ2-1, with TRBD1 matching 8 bases. Germline V gene data show CDR1 as KGHSH and CDR2 as LQKENI. The CDR3 contains 15 residues. With V trimmed by 3 bases and J by 4 bases, 5 bases remained unmatched. The CDR3 reads CASSPQGAWYNEQFF. The CDR3 DNA reads as TGTGCCAGCTCACCTCAGGGGGCTTGGTACAATGAGCAGTTCTTC.

The gene calls are TRBV5-6 and TRBJ1-1, with 10 bases identical to TRBD1. V was clipped by 2 bases and J by 8 bases; unmatched bases: 9. Per germline, CDR1 SGHDT and CDR2 YYEEEE. The CDR3 covers 15 residues. This CDR3 is CASSFFDRGLGEAFF. CDR3 coding DNA: TGTGCCAGCAGCTTTTTCGACAGGGGGCTAGGGGAAGCTTTCTTT.

V is TRBV6-4 and J is TRBJ2-3; D is ambiguous. Germline V gene lookup returns CDR1 MRHNA and CDR2 SNTAGT. Between the trimmed V and J ends, which lost 3 bases and 2 bases, there was a span of 6 bases. The CDR3 sequence is 13 residues long. This CDR3 is CASSEEPTDTQYF. The DNA for the CDR3 is TGTGCCAGCAGTGAAGAGCCCACAGATACGCAGTATTTT.

The chain employs TRBV7-2 and TRBJ1-2; D gene unclear. Germline CDR1 is SGHTA and CDR2 is FQGNSA. The CDR3 totals 14 residues. V lost 1 base to trimming and J lost 2 bases, with 8 bases between them. The CDR3 reads CASSLVAMNYGYTF. CDR3 bases: TGTGCCAGCAGCTTAGTCGCAATGAACTATGGCTACACCTTC.